The 7 T cell receptor beta chains below come from one sample, sequenced in a study of molecular identifiers for immune sequencing clone quantification. TCRdb analysed the PCR reads with MiXCR anew, one entry per CDR3 protein. The table lists more than 450,000 distinct CDR3 sequences, over 20% of them singletons. The source material was naive CD8+ T cells from blood, with Jurkat cell RNA spiked in. Stated subset: FACS-sorted CD8+CD4-CCR7+CD45RA+ naive T cells. These receptors were taken from a human donor in good health. Some libraries in this study had Jurkat cell RNA spiked in.

This clonotype was seen more than once but under ten times. The chain carries TRBV7-2 and TRBJ2-7; D call uncertain. There are 13 residues in the CDR3. The ends were cut back, 4 bases at V and 3 bases at J, with 10 bases in the middle. CDR1 and CDR2 from the germline V gene are SGHTA and FQGNSA. The CDR3 sequence is CASSSWVGYEQYF. The CDR3 region has the DNA TGTGCCAGCAGCTCGTGGGTGGGCTACGAGCAGTACTTC.

This clonotype was detected a few times. This chain connects TRBV6-6 to TRBJ2-7; 7 bases match TRBD1. Germline V gene data show CDR1 as MNHNY and CDR2 as SVGAGI (reference sequence). The CDR3 extends over 16 amino acids. V lost 6 bases to trimming and J lost 3 bases; unmatched junction nucleotides: 14. The CDR3 DNA sequence: TGTGCCAGCAGCCCTACTCGGACAGGAAACTACTACGAGCAGTACTTC. Its protein product is CASSPTRTGNYYEQYF.

Worth noting for this clonotype: Since the CDR3 does not end with the conserved phenylalanine or tryptophan, this likely comes from a read error. The chain couples TRBV9 to TRBJ1-5; D is undetermined. V was shortened by 0 bases and J by 0 bases, with 7 bases between the two germline ends. The CDR3 extends over 15 amino acids. CDR1 and CDR2 from the germline V gene are SGDLS and YYNGEE. The CDR3: CASSVGAYSNQPQHL. For the CDR3, the DNA is TGTGCCAGCAGCGTAGGTGCCTATAGCAATCAGCCCCAGCATCTT.

Turning to this clonotype: Since a much larger clone is just one base distant, this may be a read error. Written as DNA, the CDR3 is TGTGCCAGCAGTCCTGGACAGACGGGGGAAAAACTGGTTTTT. Protein sequence: CASSPGQTGEKLVF. The chain uses TRBV2 and TRBJ1-4; D is possibly TRBD1 (6 bases). The V gene's germline CDR1 is SNHLY and CDR2 FYNNEI. This CDR3 is 14 amino acids long.

This clonotype was detected only a few times. CDR3 DNA sequence: TGTGCCAGTAGTATTTTGGGGGGTAACACTGAAGCTTTCTTT. Its protein product is CASSILGGNTEAFF. The V call is TRBV19, the J call TRBJ1-1; D perhaps matches TRBD1 (5 bases). This CDR3 contains 14 residues. Deletions cut 3 bases from V and 2 bases from J, with 10 bases between. Germline V gene lookup returns CDR1 LNHDA and CDR2 SQIVND (reference sequence).

This clonotype was seen only a few times. The chain is built from TRBV4-2 and TRBJ2-5; D gene unclear. Germline V lookup: CDR1 LGHNA, CDR2 YNFKEQ. The CDR3 contains 15 residues. The ends were cut back, 1 base at V and 5 bases at J, with 14 bases in the middle. The CDR3 DNA is TGTGCCAGCAGCCAAGGGGCTAGGTGGTGGGAGACCCAGTACTTC. It translates to CASSQGARWWETQYF.

This clonotype has just a few counts. The chain is built from TRBV28 and TRBJ1-2; 9 bases line up with TRBD1. Trimming took 3 bases from V and 3 from J; bases not matched to a gene: 14. Germline lookup yields CDR1 MDHEN and CDR2 SYDVKM. The length of the CDR3 is 18 residues. CDR3 in amino acids: CASSFISLGTGWDYGYTF. As DNA, the CDR3 is TGTGCCAGCAGTTTCATCTCCCTCGGGACAGGGTGGGACTATGGCTACACCTTC.